A selection of T cell receptor beta chains follows, all from one sample in a study of T cells in Graves' hyperthyroidism and ophthalmopathy. Using its own MiXCR run on the multiplex PCR reads, TCRdb lists one record per CDR3 protein. This sample has approximately 740,000 distinct CDR3 sequences, with 12% to 15% found just once. Material: blood. The receptors here all came from a woman under 30 with Graves' hyperthyroidism. Each CDR3 is given with its conserved first and last residue. The D gene is left open where the match is weak.

V	D	length	J	CDR3
TRBV2	.	11	TRBJ1-1	CASSGEVGAFF
TRBV11-3	.	14	TRBJ2-2	CVSSSRKGTGELFF
TRBV20-1	.	18	TRBJ2-7	CSARPGPSGLAGRGEQYF
TRBV19	.	13	TRBJ1-1	CASSIGSGTEAFF
TRBV28	.	14	TRBJ1-4	CASSRPQGNEKLFF
TRBV15	TRBD2	17	TRBJ2-1	CATSRLLALSSYNEQFF
TRBV12-3/TRBV12-4	TRBD2	18	TRBJ2-3	CASGSGREVPVGTDTQYF
TRBV2	.	18	TRBJ2-4	CASRNPMVGGTAKNIQYF
TRBV27	.	20	TRBJ1-1	CASSLIGPGGAGGLNTEAFF
TRBV11-2	.	16	TRBJ2-7	CASSSTNSEPPYEQYF
TRBV20-1	TRBD2	16	TRBJ2-1	CSARDLRLAGYNEQFF
TRBV27	.	15	TRBJ1-6	CASSRIRDKGSPLHF
TRBV6-1	TRBD1	15	TRBJ1-1	CASSGRTGRNTEAFF
TRBV6-5	.	14	.	CASSSAHPYNEQYF
TRBV20-1	.	15	TRBJ2-3	CSARGTPVRSDTQYF
TRBV7-3	TRBD2	14	TRBJ2-1	CASSSSGPNNEQFF
TRBV6-1	.	11	TRBJ2-1	CASRLNNEQFF
TRBV13	.	15	TRBJ2-1	CASKFGRQPYNEQFF